This T cell receptor (beta chain) was recovered during a study of blood T cells in healthy people across ages. The study's findings and limits: Both higher diversity and more naive CD4+ cells marked long-lived donors when set against aged donors.

Through a sample-barcoded 5' primer and a J-beta primer mix, a second PCR was run for 7 to 11 cycles. One entry per CDR3 protein, called by TCRdb with MiXCR from the 5' RACE reads. Among about 570,000 distinct CDR3 sequences listed, about 26% were seen once. Trimming removed 0 bases from V and 2 bases from J; junction bases left unmatched: 3. The V gene's germline CDR1 is LGHNT and CDR2 FRNRAP. The CDR3 extends over 16 amino acids. As for this clonotype: The antigen remains unidentified.

The rearrangement joins TRBV12-5 to TRBJ1-5; 8 nucleotides line up with TRBD1. The sequence was obtained from a woman in her 70s in good health. Sequenced sample: blood. In DNA form, the CDR3 reads TGTGCTAGTGGTTTGGTACAGGGGGAAGGCAATCAGCCCCAGCATTTT. Amino acids: CASGLVQGEGNQPQHF. The whole variable domain, filled in from reference TRBV12-5 and TRBJ1-5, reads DARVTQTPRHKVTEMGQEVTMRCQPILGHNTVFWYRQTMMQGLELLAYFRNRAPLDDSGMPKDRFSAEMPDATLATLKIQPSEPRDSAVYFCASGLVQGEGNQPQHFGDGTRLSIL.